This TCR beta chain was recovered during a study of T cell responses to AZD1222 COVID-19 vaccine. Regarding the study as a whole: Nearly half of unique spike-specific TCRs reportedly avoided B.1.351 and B.1.1.7 mutated regions. Mostly white British, mostly female donors; authors suggested clonal diversity may be underestimated.

Here immunoSEQ multiplex PCR was the method, and the copy in TCRdb shows in-frame clones only, minus some. Of approximately 64,000 clones in the sample, about 93% were seen once. Of note for this clone: Its antigen remains unidentified.

This CDR3 contains 15 residues. The V and J ends lost 4 bases and 0 bases respectively, with 9 bases between them. Germline CDR1 LGHDT, CDR2 YNNKEL (reference sequence). The chain joins TRBV3-1 (or the pseudogene TRBV3-2) to TRBJ1-4, with D unclear. This sequence was found in an adult who received the MenACWY meningococcal vaccine as a control. The material sequenced was peripheral blood, taken 28 days after the second dose of the MenACWY control vaccine. The CDR3 DNA sequence: TGTGCCAGCAGCCTTTGGCAGGCAACTAATGAAAAACTGTTTTTT. Residues: CASSLWQATNEKLFF.